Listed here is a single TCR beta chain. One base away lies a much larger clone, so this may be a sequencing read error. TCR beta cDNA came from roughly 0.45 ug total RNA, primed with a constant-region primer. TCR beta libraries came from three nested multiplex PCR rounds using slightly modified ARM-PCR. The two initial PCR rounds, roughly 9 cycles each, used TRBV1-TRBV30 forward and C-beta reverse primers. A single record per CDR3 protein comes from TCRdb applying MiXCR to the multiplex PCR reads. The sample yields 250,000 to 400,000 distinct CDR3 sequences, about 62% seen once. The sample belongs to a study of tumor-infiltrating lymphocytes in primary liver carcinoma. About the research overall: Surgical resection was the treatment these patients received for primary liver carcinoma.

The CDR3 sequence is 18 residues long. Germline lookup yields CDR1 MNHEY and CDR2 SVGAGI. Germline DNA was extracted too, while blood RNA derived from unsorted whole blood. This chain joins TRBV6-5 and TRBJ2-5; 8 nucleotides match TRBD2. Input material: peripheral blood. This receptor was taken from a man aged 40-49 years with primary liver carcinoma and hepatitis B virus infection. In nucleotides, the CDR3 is TGTACCAGCAGCCCCCTTAGTACTAGCGGAGGCCTCCCAGAGACCCAGTACTTC. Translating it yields CTSSPLSTSGGLPETQYF.